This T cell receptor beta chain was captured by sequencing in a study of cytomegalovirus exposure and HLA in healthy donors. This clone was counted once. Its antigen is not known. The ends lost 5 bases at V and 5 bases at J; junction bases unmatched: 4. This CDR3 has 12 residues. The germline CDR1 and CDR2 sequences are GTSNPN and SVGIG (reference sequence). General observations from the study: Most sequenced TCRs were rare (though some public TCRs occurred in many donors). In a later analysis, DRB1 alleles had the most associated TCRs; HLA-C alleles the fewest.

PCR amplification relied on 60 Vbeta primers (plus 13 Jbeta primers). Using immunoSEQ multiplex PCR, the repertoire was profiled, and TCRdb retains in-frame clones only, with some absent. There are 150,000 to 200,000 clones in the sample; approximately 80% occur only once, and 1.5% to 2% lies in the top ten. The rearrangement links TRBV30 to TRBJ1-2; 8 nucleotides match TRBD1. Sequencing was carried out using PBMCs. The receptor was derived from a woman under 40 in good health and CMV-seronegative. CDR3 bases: TGTGCCTGGGGACAGGGAGTTTATGGCTACACCTTC. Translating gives CAWGQGVYGYTF.